This T cell receptor beta chain is from a study of human T cells and chemical hapten exposure. TCRdb re-analysed the RACE reads in MiXCR, keeping a single row per CDR3 protein. The profile shows about 180,000 distinct CDR3 sequences, under 35% of them singletons. This clonotype was seen repeatedly, ten times or more. Its antigen is not known. Regarding the study as a whole: The study found expanded TCRs formed significantly more large CDR3 similarity clusters than controls.

Time point given: pre-sensitization, week 0. Sample treatment: therapeutic diphenylcyclopropenone sensitization with weekly scalp DPC. V gave up 1 base and J gave up 1 base, with 10 bases separating them. CDR3 length equals 16 residues. Germline V gene lookup returns CDR1 MDHEN and CDR2 SYDVKM. The chain links TRBV28 to TRBJ2-2, with TRBD1 as a possible D gene (5 bases). The sequence was collected from a woman aged 30 to 39 with alopecia areata. Some clones in this sample may be carry-over from other donors' samples. The sequencing here drew on whole blood, taken in connection with sensitization to the hapten diphenylcyclopropenone (DPC). CDR3 amino acids: CASSLSSRENTGELFF. As DNA, the CDR3 is TGTGCCAGCAGTTTATCGTCCAGGGAGAACACCGGGGAGCTGTTTTTT.